This section outlines one TCR beta chain sequence together with its context. The target antigen is unknown. TCRdb independently ran MiXCR on the 5' RACE reads; one entry per CDR3 protein. Of about 430,000 distinct CDR3 sequences detected, roughly 26% appear once; the ten largest clones hold 8.5% to 10%. The data originate from a study of T-cell memory formation after mild COVID-19. Study outcomes and limitations: Contracting CD8+ clones were enriched in EMRA, CD4+ mainly in CM and EM.

This sequence originates from an adult woman who had mild COVID-19 (a few samples of this study predate the infection). Cell type and time point are not known. Specimen: PBMCs or a T cell subset sorted from them (not recorded which).

Written as DNA, the CDR3 is TGTGCCAGCAGTACCGGGACTCAGTACCAAGAGACCCAGTACTTC. Its protein product is CASSTGTQYQETQYF. The chain carries TRBV12-3 or TRBV12-4 and TRBJ2-5, with D possibly matching TRBD2 (6 bases). V was shortened by 5 bases and J by 0 bases, with 13 bases between the two germline ends. The CDR3 sequence is 15 residues long.